This TCR beta chain was captured by sequencing in a study of cytomegalovirus exposure and HLA in healthy donors. The study's findings and limits: About 87% or about 30% of the time was how often most TCR beta V segments were productive, according to an earlier analysis. According to the study, roughly 160 TCR beta chains were cytomegalovirus-associated.

PCR primers comprised 60 Vbeta and 13 Jbeta primers. Here immunoSEQ multiplex PCR was the method, and the copy in TCRdb shows in-frame clones only, minus some. The sample has around 200,000 clones, 75% to 85% seen once; the top ten hold under 1.5%. CDR1 is GTSNPN, CDR2 SVGIG, per germline (reference sequence). The V gene lost 3 bases and the J gene lost 5 bases, with 10 bases spanning the gap. The CDR3 extends over 12 amino acids. Comment on this clone: Its antigen is unidentified.

This clonotype was obtained from a girl aged 2-9 years in good health and CMV-seropositive. The chain has TRBV30 and TRBJ1-2; D gene unclear. The sequenced material came from PBMCs. The CDR3 region has the DNA TGTGCCTGGAGGGAGGTGGGGTATGGCTACACCTTC. Protein: CAWREVGYGYTF.